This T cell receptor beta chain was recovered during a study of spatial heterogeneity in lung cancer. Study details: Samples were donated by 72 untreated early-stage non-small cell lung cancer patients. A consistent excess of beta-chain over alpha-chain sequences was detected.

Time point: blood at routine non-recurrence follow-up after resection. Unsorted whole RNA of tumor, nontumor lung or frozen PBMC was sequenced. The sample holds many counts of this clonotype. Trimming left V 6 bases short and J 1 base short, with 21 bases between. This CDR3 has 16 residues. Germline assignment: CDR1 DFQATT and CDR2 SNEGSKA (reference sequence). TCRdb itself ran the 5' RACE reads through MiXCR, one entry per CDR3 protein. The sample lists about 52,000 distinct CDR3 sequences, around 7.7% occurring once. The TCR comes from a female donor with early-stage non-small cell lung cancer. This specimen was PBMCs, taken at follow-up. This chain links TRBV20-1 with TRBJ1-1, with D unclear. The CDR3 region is CSAYPGPGRQNTEAFF. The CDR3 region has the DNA TGCAGTGCCTACCCCGGACCCGGTAGGCAGAACACTGAAGCTTTCTTT.